Listed here are 3 T cell receptor beta chains from one sample, sequenced in a study of a mutant IDH1 vaccine in newly diagnosed glioma. Time point reported: baseline, week 1 (first vaccination visit). This sample's treatment: pre-vaccination baseline after standard-of-care therapy. Profiled with immunoSEQ multiplex PCR; TCRdb holds only in-frame clones, not every one. The sample consists of 50,000 or so clones, about 82% of them appearing once. Sequencing was performed on PBMCs, taken from a glioma patient treated with radiotherapy, temozolomide or both. These receptors were taken from a man aged 18-30 years with glioma.

This clone appeared a single time. This chain connects TRBV19 to TRBJ1-1; no definite D call. The V end lost 1 base, the J end lost 10 bases, and 7 bases lay between the germline ends. Per the germline V gene, CDR1 is LNHDA and CDR2 is SQIVND (reference sequence). The CDR3 is 11 residues long. The CDR3 here is CASSIGNGAFF. The CDR3 DNA sequence: TGTGCCAGTAGTATAGGGAATGGAGCTTTCTTT.

This clone has only one observation. The V call is TRBV29-1, the J call TRBJ2-7, with 9 bases fitting TRBD1. V trimming: 2 bases; J trimming: 0 bases; junction bases outside the gene matches: 11. This CDR3 has 17 residues. From germline, CDR1 is SQVTM and CDR2 ANQGSEA. The CDR3 region has the DNA TGCAGCGTTGAAACTGGACAGGGGTTAAGGGGCTCCTACGAGCAGTACTTC. The encoded protein is CSVETGQGLRGSYEQYF.

The rearrangement uses TRBV16 and TRBJ2-7, with D uncertain. The CDR3 is 12 amino acids. V was cut by 8 bases and J by 7 bases, with 15 bases left in between. Germline loops: CDR1 KGHSY, CDR2 FQNENV. CDR3 in DNA: TGTGCCAGCTCCCAGAGCGCCCGGGAGCAGTACTTC. It translates to CASSQSAREQYF.